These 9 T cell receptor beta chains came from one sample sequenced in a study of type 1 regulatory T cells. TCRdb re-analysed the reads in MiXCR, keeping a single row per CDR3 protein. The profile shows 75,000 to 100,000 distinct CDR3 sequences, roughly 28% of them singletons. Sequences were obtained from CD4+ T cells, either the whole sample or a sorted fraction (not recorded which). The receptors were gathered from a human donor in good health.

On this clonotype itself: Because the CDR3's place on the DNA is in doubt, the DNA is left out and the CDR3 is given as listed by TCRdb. CDR3 region: CSGTTLFGDGYTF. The chain carries TRBV20-1 and TRBJ1-2. Germline values: CDR1 DFQATT, CDR2 SNEGSKA (reference sequence). From its first to its last residue, the CDR3 has 13 amino acids.

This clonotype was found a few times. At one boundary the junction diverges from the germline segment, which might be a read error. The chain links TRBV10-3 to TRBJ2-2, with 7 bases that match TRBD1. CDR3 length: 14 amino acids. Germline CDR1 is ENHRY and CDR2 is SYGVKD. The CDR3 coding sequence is TGTGCCATCAATGAGAAGACAGGGCCCGGGGAGCTGTTTTTT. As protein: CAINEKTGPGELFF.

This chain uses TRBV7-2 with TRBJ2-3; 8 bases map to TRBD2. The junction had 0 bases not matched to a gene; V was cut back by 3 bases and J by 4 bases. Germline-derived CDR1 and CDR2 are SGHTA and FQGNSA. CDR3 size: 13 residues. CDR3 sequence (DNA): TGTGCCAGCAGCTTGGGACTAGCAGATACGCAGTATTTT. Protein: CASSLGLADTQYF.

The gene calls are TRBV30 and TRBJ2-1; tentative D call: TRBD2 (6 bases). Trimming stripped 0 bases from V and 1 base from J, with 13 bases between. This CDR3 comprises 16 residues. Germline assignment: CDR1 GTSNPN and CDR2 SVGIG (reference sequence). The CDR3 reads CAWSVRGGKSYNEQFF. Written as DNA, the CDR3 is TGTGCCTGGAGTGTACGCGGCGGGAAGTCCTACAATGAGCAGTTCTTC.

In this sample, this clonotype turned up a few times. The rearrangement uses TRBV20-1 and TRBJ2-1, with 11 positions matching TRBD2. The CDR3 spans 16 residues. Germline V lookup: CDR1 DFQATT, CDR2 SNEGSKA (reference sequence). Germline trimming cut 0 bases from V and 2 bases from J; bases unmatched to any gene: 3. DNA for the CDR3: TGCAGTGCTAGAGATTATAGCGGGAGGGCCTACAATGAGCAGTTCTTC. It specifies CSARDYSGRAYNEQFF.

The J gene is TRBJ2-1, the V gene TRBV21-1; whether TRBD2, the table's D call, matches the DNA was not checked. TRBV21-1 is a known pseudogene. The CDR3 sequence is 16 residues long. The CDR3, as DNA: TGTGCCAGCAGCAAAGTCCAGCGGGAGTGTGGTAGTGAGCAGTTCTTC. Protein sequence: CASSKVQRECGSEQFF.

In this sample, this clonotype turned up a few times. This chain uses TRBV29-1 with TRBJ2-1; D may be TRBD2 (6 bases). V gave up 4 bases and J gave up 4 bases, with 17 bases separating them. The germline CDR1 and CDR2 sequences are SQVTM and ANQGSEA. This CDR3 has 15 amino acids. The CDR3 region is CSVARRLAEYNEQFF. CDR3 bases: TGCAGCGTTGCAAGGAGGTTAGCGGAGTACAATGAGCAGTTCTTC.

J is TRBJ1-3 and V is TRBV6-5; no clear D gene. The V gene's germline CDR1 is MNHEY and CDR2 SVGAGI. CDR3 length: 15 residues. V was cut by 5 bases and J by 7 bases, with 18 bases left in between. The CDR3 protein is CASSNGGSQSNTIYF. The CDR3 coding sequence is TGTGCCAGCAGTAACGGAGGAAGTCAATCGAACACCATATATTTT.

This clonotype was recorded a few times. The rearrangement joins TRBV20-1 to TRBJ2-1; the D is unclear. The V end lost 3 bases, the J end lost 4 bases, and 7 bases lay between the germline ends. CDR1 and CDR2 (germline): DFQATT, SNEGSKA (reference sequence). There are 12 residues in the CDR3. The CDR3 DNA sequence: TGCAGTGCTAGCGACTCATACAATGAGCAGTTCTTC. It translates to CSASDSYNEQFF.